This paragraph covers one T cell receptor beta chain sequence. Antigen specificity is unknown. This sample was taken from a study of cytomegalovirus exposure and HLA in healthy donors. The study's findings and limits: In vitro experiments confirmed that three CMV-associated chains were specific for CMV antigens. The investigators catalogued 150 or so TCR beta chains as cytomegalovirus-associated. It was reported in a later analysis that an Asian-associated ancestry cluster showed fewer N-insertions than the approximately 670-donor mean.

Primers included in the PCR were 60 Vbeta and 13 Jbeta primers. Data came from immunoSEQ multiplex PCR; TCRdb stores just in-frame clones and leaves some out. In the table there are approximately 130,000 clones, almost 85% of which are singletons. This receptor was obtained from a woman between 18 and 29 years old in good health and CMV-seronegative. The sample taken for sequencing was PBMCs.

DNA for the CDR3: TGTGCCAGCAGCATCCCCTTAGCGGGAGGAACGAATGAGCAGTTCTTC. As protein: CASSIPLAGGTNEQFF. The chain uses TRBV11-2 and TRBJ2-1; TRBD2 matches at 10 bases. Trimming took 5 bases from V and 7 from J; bases not matched to a gene: 11. The germline V gene has CDR1 SGHAT and CDR2 FQNNGV. The CDR3 spans 16 residues.